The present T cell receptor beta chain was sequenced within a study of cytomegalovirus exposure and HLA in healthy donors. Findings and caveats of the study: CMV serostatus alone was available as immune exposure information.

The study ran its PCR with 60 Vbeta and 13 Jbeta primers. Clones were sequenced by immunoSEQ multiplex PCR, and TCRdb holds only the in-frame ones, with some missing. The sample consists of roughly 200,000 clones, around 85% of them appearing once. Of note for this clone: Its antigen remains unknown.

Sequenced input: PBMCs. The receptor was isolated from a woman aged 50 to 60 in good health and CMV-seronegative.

The CDR3 nucleotides read TGTGCCAGTACCCCCGGCAGAGGCACTGAAGCTTTCTTT. Protein sequence: CASTPGRGTEAFF. This chain connects TRBV19 to TRBJ1-1; D remains ambiguous. The CDR3 extends over 13 amino acids. Trimming cost V 7 bases and J 4 bases, with 13 bases left between them. Germline CDR1 and CDR2: LNHDA and SQIVND (reference sequence).